This record concerns one T cell receptor (beta chain) sequence. Its target is unknown. The source of the sample is a study of cytomegalovirus exposure and HLA in healthy donors. Study-level points and caveats: The study reported that TCR beta sequences accurately predicted HLA-A and HLA-B alleles in most subjects. In a later analysis, HLA-associated beta chains showed higher expansion and lower generation probabilities than comparable chains.

The length of the CDR3 is 15 residues. Germline values: CDR1 SGHDT, CDR2 YYEEEE. PCR was performed using 60 Vbeta and 13 Jbeta primers. Libraries were prepared by immunoSEQ multiplex PCR; TCRdb keeps only in-frame clonotypes and omits some of them. The sample has 150,000 to 160,000 clones, approximately 75% seen once; the top ten hold 2.5% to 3%. The specimen sequenced was PBMCs. The receptor was derived from a young man in good health and CMV-seronegative. This rearrangement joins TRBV5-6 to TRBJ2-5; maybe TRBD1 (6 bases). The J call may not be correct, given that the DNA end is closer to TRBJ2-7. CDR3 in DNA: TGTGCCAGCAGCTTAGGAACAGGGATCTCCTACGAGCAGTACTTC. Translated: CASSLGTGISYEQYF.